This TCR beta chain was sequenced in a study of T cells in Graves' hyperthyroidism and ophthalmopathy. The V and J ends lost 3 bases and 3 bases respectively, with 17 bases between them. There are 15 residues in the CDR3. The germline V gene has CDR1 DFQATT and CDR2 SNEGSKA (reference sequence). RNA transcripts provided the source from which TCR beta CDR3 regions were amplified. When the TCR CDR3 underwent first-round RT-PCR, the HTBI primer set was used. TCRdb passed the multiplex PCR reads through MiXCR, listing each CDR3 protein once. The table shows 700,000 to 950,000 distinct CDR3 sequences, with approximately 40% occurring only once. Notes on this clonotype: Its antigen is as yet unknown.

Uncontrolled infection, other autoimmune disease, pregnancy or lactation led to exclusion. Study-level points and caveats: Within blood appeared most thyroid clonotypes that had expanded above 0.001.

The TCR was taken from a woman between 35 and 50 years old with Graves' hyperthyroidism. Sequencing input: blood. This rearrangement joins TRBV20-1 to TRBJ2-5; possibly TRBD2 for D (6 bases). The CDR3 bases are TGCAGTGCTAGGCCGACGGGCAGGGAGGAAGAGACCCAGTACTTC. This codes for CSARPTGREEETQYF.